A selection of T cell receptor beta chains follows, all from one sample in a study of T cell responses to AZD1222 COVID-19 vaccine. Using immunoSEQ multiplex PCR, the repertoire was profiled, and TCRdb retains in-frame clones only, with some absent. Of 250,000 to 300,000 clones detected, about 94% appear once; the ten largest clones hold 0.5% to 0.65%. The starting material was peripheral blood, obtained 28 days after the second AZD1222 dose. Receptor source: an adult who received the AZD1222 COVID-19 vaccine. Both conserved end residues are part of each CDR3. Fields, in order: V gene, J gene, D gene, clone size, CDR3 length, CDR3 protein, CDR3 DNA. A D gene is named only where the DNA matches it firmly. Clone size is not always given. Where it is, it says once, few, many or a class for expanded clones.

>TRBV3-1/TRBV3-2|TRBJ2-4|NA|NA|15
CASSRPPGSKNIQYF
TGTGCCAGCAGCCGGCCTCCGGGGTCCAAAAACATTCAGTACTTC
>TRBV5-4|TRBJ1-2|TRBD1|NA|15
CASRRTGDKNYGYTF
TGTGCCAGCAGGAGGACAGGGGACAAGAACTATGGCTACACCTTC
>TRBV29-1|TRBJ2-5|NA|NA|12
CSAGRSQETQYF
TGCAGCGCCGGACGGTCCCAAGAGACCCAGTACTTC
>TRBV5-1|TRBJ1-3|NA|NA|15
CASSSSGPSGNTIYF
TGCGCCAGCAGCTCTTCCGGGCCCTCTGGAAACACCATATATTTT
>TRBV25-1|TRBJ1-2|NA|NA|8
CASSPRAF
TGTGCCAGCAGCCCCCGCGCCTTC
>TRBV2|TRBJ2-3|NA|NA|12
CASSSGADTQYF
TGTGCCAGCAGCTCAGGGGCGGATACGCAGTATTTT
>TRBV7-2|TRBJ1-3|NA|once|14
CASSLGPSGNTIYF
TGTGCCAGCAGCTTGGGACCCTCTGGAAACACCATATATTTT
>TRBV24-1|TRBJ2-1|NA|NA|15
CATSDSPSSYNEQFF
TGTGCCACCAGTGACAGCCCGAGCTCCTACAATGAGCAGTTCTTC
>TRBV15|TRBJ2-7|NA|NA|14
CATSGGTSRDEQYF
TGTGCCACCAGCGGAGGGACCTCAAGGGACGAGCAGTACTTC
>TRBV6-6|TRBJ2-7|TRBD1|NA|16
CASSPQAGQGTYEQYF
TGTGCCAGCAGCCCTCAAGCGGGACAGGGTACCTACGAGCAGTACTTC
>TRBV25-1|TRBJ1-5|NA|NA|12
CASSAQGQPQHF
TGTGCCAGCAGTGCCCAGGGACAGCCCCAGCATTTT
>TRBV2|TRBJ1-4|NA|NA|14
CASSLGGAPEKLFF
TGTGCCAGCAGTCTAGGGGGAGCCCCTGAAAAACTGTTTTTT
>TRBV9|TRBJ1-2|TRBD1|NA|13
CASSFDRGYGYTF
TGTGCCAGCAGCTTCGACAGGGGGTATGGCTACACCTTC
>TRBV2|TRBJ2-1|NA|NA|12
CASARRGDEQFF
TGTGCCAGCGCTAGAAGGGGGGATGAGCAGTTCTTC
>TRBV6-5|TRBJ1-6|TRBD1|NA|14
CASRSGQPDSPLHF
TGTGCCAGCAGGTCGGGACAGCCGGATTCACCCCTCCACTTT
>TRBV4-2|TRBJ2-2|NA|NA|15
CASSQDGGNTGELFF
TGTGCCAGCAGCCAAGACGGCGGAAACACCGGGGAGCTGTTTTTT
>TRBV3-1/TRBV3-2|TRBJ2-2|TRBD2|NA|16
CASSPTSGGLSGELFF
TGTGCCAGCAGCCCTACTAGCGGGGGATTATCCGGGGAGCTGTTTTTT
>TRBV2|TRBJ1-1|NA|NA|14
CASLDRRTSTEAFF
TGTGCCAGCCTGGACAGAAGGACTAGCACTGAAGCTTTCTTT
>TRBV5-1|TRBJ2-5|NA|NA|14
CASSPDREGETQYF
TGCGCCAGCAGCCCGGACAGGGAGGGTGAGACCCAGTACTTC
>TRBV27|TRBJ2-1|NA|NA|15
CASSVQGPVMVEQFF
TGTGCCAGCAGTGTTCAGGGGCCCGTTATGGTTGAGCAGTTCTTC
>TRBV7-2|TRBJ2-7|NA|NA|17
CASSLRGDLLVGPEQYF
TGTGCCAGCAGCTTAAGGGGTGACTTGCTGGTAGGACCCGAGCAGTACTTC
>TRBV16|TRBJ2-7|NA|NA|13
CASSQGQSYEQYF
TGTGCCAGCAGCCAAGGACAGTCCTACGAGCAGTACTTC
>TRBV5-1|TRBJ2-7|NA|NA|12
CASSWDFYEQYF
TGCGCCAGCAGCTGGGATTTCTACGAGCAGTACTTC
>TRBV14|TRBJ2-1|NA|NA|13
CASSVGMVLEQFF
TGTGCCAGCAGCGTAGGTATGGTCCTTGAGCAGTTCTTC
>TRBV6-5|TRBJ1-2|TRBD1|NA|12
CASRETGYGYTF
TGTGCCAGCAGGGAGACAGGGTATGGCTACACCTTC